Presented here are 22 T cell receptor beta chains from one specimen sequenced in a study of cytomegalovirus exposure and HLA in healthy donors. 60 Vbeta and 13 Jbeta primers were used in PCR. Assay: immunoSEQ multiplex PCR; the TCRdb copy retains only in-frame clones and omits some. The sample's table shows 50,000 to 70,000 clones. Sequenced material: PBMCs. These receptors all come from a woman younger than 30 in good health and CMV-seronegative.

The chain's CDR3 is CASRTSAGDYGYTF. CDR3 DNA: TGTGCCAGCCGCACCTCAGCGGGGGACTATGGCTACACCTTC. The chain carries TRBV2 and TRBJ1-2; D possibly corresponds to TRBD1 (5 bases). This CDR3 contains 14 residues. From germline, CDR1 is SNHLY and CDR2 FYNNEI. Trimming stripped 8 bases from V and 3 bases from J, with 16 bases between.

The chain carries TRBV6-1 and TRBJ2-7; 13 nucleotides align to TRBD2. The CDR3 totals 16 residues. Trimming at V came to 4 bases and at J to 2 bases, leaving 5 bases not matched to a gene. Germline V CDR1 and CDR2: MNHNS, SASEGT. This chain's CDR3 is CASSGGTSGIAYEQYF. As DNA, the CDR3 is TGTGCCAGCAGTGGAGGGACTAGCGGGATTGCCTACGAGCAGTACTTC.

This chain connects TRBV19 to TRBJ2-5; TRBD2 aligns across 9 bases. The CDR3 covers 15 residues. Germline assignment: CDR1 LNHDA and CDR2 SQIVND (reference sequence). Trimming cost V 4 bases and J 2 bases; bases outside gene matches: 5. The DNA for the CDR3 is TGTGCCAGTAGTAGACTAGCGGCCCGGCAAGAGACCCAGTACTTC. Its translation is CASSRLAARQETQYF.

This rearrangement joins TRBV6-1 to TRBJ2-4; D is perhaps TRBD1 (6 bases). The germline gives CDR1 MNHNS, CDR2 SASEGT. The CDR3 has 14 amino acids. V dropped 6 bases and J dropped 7 bases, with 16 bases sitting between them. Here the CDR3 reads CASRPGQSPNIQYF. The CDR3 coding sequence is TGTGCCAGCAGGCCAGGACAGTCGCCTAACATTCAGTACTTC.

V gene TRBV19 combines with J gene TRBJ1-1; TRBD1 might be the D (5 bases). In germline, CDR1 is LNHDA, CDR2 SQIVND (reference sequence). The CDR3 extends over 16 amino acids. V was clipped by 3 bases and J by 0 bases, with 14 bases between them. CDR3 sequence: CASSMWVGRVNTEAFF. CDR3 bases: TGTGCCAGTAGTATGTGGGTCGGCAGGGTGAACACTGAAGCTTTCTTT.

DNA of the CDR3: TGCGCCAGCAGCAGGGACAGGGGGTGGGACACTGAAGCTTTCTTT. Translating gives CASSRDRGWDTEAFF. The rearrangement uses TRBV5-1 and TRBJ1-1; 11 nucleotides match TRBD1. Per germline, CDR1 SGHRS and CDR2 YFSETQ. The CDR3 is made up of 15 amino acids. Germline trimming cut 4 bases from V and 3 bases from J; bases unmatched to any gene: 5.

The genes are TRBV19 and TRBJ2-1, with 8 bases lining up with TRBD2. This CDR3 has 17 residues. Germline CDR1 is LNHDA and CDR2 is SQIVND (reference sequence). Germline trimming cut 4 bases from V and 7 bases from J; bases unmatched to any gene: 15. DNA for the CDR3: TGTGCCAGTAGTAGCCCGGGGCTGGGCGGGAGGAAGAATGAGCAGTTCTTC. This encodes CASSSPGLGGRKNEQFF.

V usage is TRBV25-1 and J usage is TRBJ2-1; 8 bases align to TRBD2. This CDR3 spans 17 amino acids. V lost 2 bases, J lost 9 bases, and 15 bases stayed unmatched. The germline gives CDR1 MGHDK, CDR2 SYGVNS. CDR3: CASSEGSGSLSKGEQFF. Here the CDR3 DNA reads TGTGCCAGCAGTGAAGGAAGCGGGAGCCTCTCAAAGGGTGAGCAGTTCTTC.

This chain connects TRBV29-1 to TRBJ2-1, with TRBD1 matching over 7 bases. V lost 5 bases, J lost 0 bases, and 4 bases stayed unmatched. The V gene's germline CDR1 is SQVTM and CDR2 ANQGSEA. CDR3 size: 14 residues. CDR3 residues: CSVRQGHSYNEQFF. CDR3 nucleotides: TGCAGCGTTAGACAGGGTCACTCCTACAATGAGCAGTTCTTC.

J is TRBJ2-3 and V is TRBV5-1; TRBD2 matches at 10 bases. The germline gives CDR1 SGHRS, CDR2 YFSETQ. The CDR3 sequence is 17 residues long. After removal of 2 bases from V and 4 bases from J, the junction contained 10 bases not matched to a gene. The CDR3 is CASSFLSLAGVPDTQYF. In DNA form, the CDR3 reads TGCGCCAGCAGCTTCCTATCCCTAGCGGGAGTCCCAGATACGCAGTATTTT. Full variable domain (missing parts from reference TRBV5-1 and TRBJ2-3): KAGVTQTPRYLIKTRGQQVTLSCSPISGHRSVSWYQQTPGQGLQFLFEYFSETQRNKGNFPGRFSGRQFSNSRSEMNVSTLELGDSALYLCASSFLSLAGVPDTQYFGPGTRLTVL.

V is TRBV6-5 and J is TRBJ2-7; 10 positions match TRBD2. Germline V gives CDR1 MNHEY, CDR2 SVGAGI. The CDR3 contains 15 residues. V lost 5 bases to trimming and J lost 0 bases; unmatched junction nucleotides: 4. The CDR3 coding sequence is TGTGCCAGCAGTGGACTAGCGGTTAGCTCCTACGAGCAGTACTTC. It is translated as CASSGLAVSSYEQYF.

The V gene is TRBV29-1, the J gene TRBJ2-3, with 9 positions matching TRBD2. Germline CDR1 is SQVTM and CDR2 is ANQGSEA. CDR3 length: 15 amino acids. V gave up 3 bases and J gave up 2 bases; unmatched junction bases: 6. CDR3 DNA sequence: TGCAGCGTTGATTTCGGCGGGGGGGTCACAGATACGCAGTATTTT. Its translation: CSVDFGGGVTDTQYF.

V usage is TRBV12-5 and J usage is TRBJ2-7, with D possibly matching TRBD2 (5 bases). Germline assignment: CDR1 LGHNT and CDR2 FRNRAP. Trimming took off 2 bases at V and 3 bases at J, with 29 bases between the two ends. The CDR3 sequence is 20 residues long. The CDR3 bases are TGTGCTAGTGGTTTGCAACCGGGGTCCCTCCGCCGGGTGGGCGTCTACGAGCAGTACTTC. It translates to CASGLQPGSLRRVGVYEQYF.

The V and J genes are TRBV5-1 and TRBJ2-5, with D tentatively TRBD2 (5 bases). CDR1 SGHRS and CDR2 YFSETQ come from the germline V gene. CDR3 length: 15 residues. V was cut by 4 bases and J by 4 bases, with 17 bases left in between. The CDR3, as DNA: TGCGCCAGCAGCAGAAGGACCCAAGAGGGAGAGACCCAGTACTTC. Its protein is CASSRRTQEGETQYF.

V and J are TRBV7-9 and TRBJ2-5, with TRBD1 identical over 8 bases. This CDR3 is 16 amino acids long. Germline CDR1 reads SEHNR; CDR2 reads FQNEAQ (reference sequence). The ends lost 5 bases at V and 4 bases at J; junction bases unmatched: 12. The CDR3 is CASSARTGYGPETQYF. CDR3 nucleotide sequence: TGTGCCAGCAGCGCACGGACAGGGTACGGGCCAGAGACCCAGTACTTC. Full variable domain (missing parts from reference TRBV7-9 and TRBJ2-5): DTGVSQNPRHKITKRGQNVTFRCDPISEHNRLYWYRQTLGQGPEFLTYFQNEAQLEKSRLLSDRFSAERPKGSFSTLEIQRTEQGDSAMYLCASSARTGYGPETQYFGPGTRLLVL.

The V call is TRBV30, the J call TRBJ1-6; D is ambiguous. V lost 0 bases and J lost 7, with 7 bases in between. CDR1 is GTSNPN, CDR2 SVGIG, per germline (reference sequence). This CDR3 contains 13 residues. The CDR3 region is CAWSVLPNSPLHF. DNA for the CDR3: TGTGCCTGGAGTGTACTCCCAAATTCACCCCTCCACTTT.

V and J are TRBV7-3 and TRBJ2-3, with 9 bases aligning to TRBD2. The J segment lost 1 base and the V segment lost 2 bases, leaving 4 bases of the junction unmatched. This CDR3 spans 16 amino acids. Germline lookup yields CDR1 SGHTA and CDR2 FQGTGA. The CDR3 nucleotides read TGTGCCAGCAGCTTAGGGACTAGCCTCCGCACAGATACGCAGTATTTT. Translation gives CASSLGTSLRTDTQYF.

The V gene is TRBV4-1, the J gene TRBJ2-1; the match to TRBD2 covers 12 bases. V lost 5 bases and J lost 8; bases outside the gene matches: 10. The length of the CDR3 is 16 residues. Germline V gene data show CDR1 as MGHRA and CDR2 as YSYEKL. In DNA, the CDR3 is TGCGCCAGCAGCGCCGCCTCCCTAGCGGGGGGGTATGAGCAGTTCTTC. Residues: CASSAASLAGGYEQFF.

This chain uses TRBV30 with TRBJ2-1; D unclear. V lost 1 base and J lost 2, with 9 bases in between. The CDR3 is made up of 14 amino acids. Germline V gene data show CDR1 as GTSNPN and CDR2 as SVGIG (reference sequence). This chain's CDR3 is CAWSGDAAYNEQFF. Written as DNA, the CDR3 is TGTGCCTGGAGTGGAGACGCGGCCTACAATGAGCAGTTCTTC.

Points on this clone: The same CDR3 can be traced to other DNA sequences in this sample. This sequence joins TRBV7-9 and TRBJ1-1; D is perhaps TRBD1 (6 bases). The germline V gene encodes CDR1 SEHNR and CDR2 FQNEAQ (reference sequence). The CDR3 loop spans 13 amino acids. Trimming removed 3 bases from V and 5 bases from J, with 10 bases in between. CDR3 sequence reads: CASSFRGGTEAFF. The CDR3 DNA is TGTGCCAGCAGCTTCAGGGGCGGGACTGAAGCTTTCTTT.

The J gene is TRBJ1-2, the V gene TRBV6-1; 9 bases line up with TRBD1. CDR1 is MNHNS and CDR2 is SASEGT in the germline V gene. This CDR3 is built from 13 residues. The ends lost 7 bases at V and 8 bases at J; junction bases unmatched: 8. In nucleotides, the CDR3 is TGTGCCAGCACCCCTCGGGACAGGGACGGCTACACCTTC. Translated: CASTPRDRDGYTF.

A note on this clone: At one boundary the junction diverges from the germline segment, which might be a read error. V and J are TRBV7-7 and TRBJ2-3; 8 bases match TRBD2. Germline assignment: CDR1 SSHAT and CDR2 FNYEAQ (reference sequence). This CDR3 contains 14 residues. The CDR3 nucleotides are TGTGCTAGCAGCTTAGAGGGACTAGTCAGCACGCAGTATTTT. Translating it yields CASSLEGLVSTQYF.